A single sample is the source of the 7 T cell receptor beta chains below, sequenced in a study of monozygotic twins with inflammatory bowel disease. TCRdb re-called the 5' RACE reads; every CDR3 protein appears as one record, without DNA. The listing records 200,000 to 250,000 distinct CDR3 sequences. Sequencing used blood. The receptors originated from a human donor with ulcerative colitis or Crohn's disease, or a healthy co-twin of an affected twin (not recorded which).

This sequence joins TRBV16 and TRBJ1-4. Germline V gives CDR1 KGHSY, CDR2 FQNENV. The CDR3 runs 14 residues. Here the CDR3 reads CASSQSERFMGPLF.

The rearrangement joins TRBV5-1 to TRBJ1-1; with no DNA, the TCRdb D assignment of TRBD1 cannot be verified. Germline CDR1 and CDR2: SGHRS and YFSETQ. The CDR3 contains 16 residues. The CDR3 here is CASSQGRLGSNTEAFF.

This chain's CDR3 is CASSFQGSDEQFF. The chain links TRBV7-2 to TRBJ2-1; TCRdb names TRBD1, which stays unverified in the absence of DNA. CDR3 length: 13 amino acids. Per germline, CDR1 SGHTA and CDR2 FQGNSA.

The chain links TRBV12-3 or TRBV12-4 to TRBJ2-2; TCRdb selects TRBD1, and the lack of DNA leaves this call unchecked. The CDR3 extends over 17 amino acids. The CDR3 sequence: CASSFPGQQTATGELFF.

The CDR3 protein is CASSPPTGRDTEAFF. This chain uses TRBV6-1 with TRBJ1-1; TCRdb proposes TRBD1, but this gene call is untestable without DNA. CDR1 and CDR2 from the germline V gene are MNHNS and SASEGT. The CDR3 has 15 amino acids.

The V call is TRBV5-1, the J call TRBJ1-5; TCRdb's assignment of TRBD1 cannot be checked, as there is no DNA. The CDR3 has 16 residues. Germline CDR1 is SGHRS and CDR2 is YFSETQ. The CDR3 reads CASSLRDGYSNQPQHF.

The chain carries TRBV12-3 or TRBV12-4 and TRBJ2-3; TCRdb gives TRBD2 as the D gene, but with no DNA this cannot be confirmed. The length of the CDR3 is 15 residues. The CDR3 sequence is CASSPPSGRPDTQYF.